Each of the 9 T cell receptor beta chains below was sequenced from the same sample in a study of shared clonotypes between healthy human individuals (dated by TCRdb to the early 2020s). CD8 naive samples consisted of CD45RO-negative cells that were positively selected for CCR7, yielding a CD45RA+CCR7+ population without TemRA cells. Library prep was done by the immunoSEQ multiplex PCR assay. TCRdb holds this immuneACCESS table with in-frame rearrangements only. Some clones are missing; in checked studies, unresolved V genes explain under half, and the rest has no known cause. In all, the sample holds about 2,100,000 clones, and 85% to 95% of those were seen once. Approximately 1.7% of the sample lies in the top ten. The sample was naive CD8+ T cells from PBMCs. Per the publication, the cell subset or site label means: CD45RA+CCR7+. The receptors stem from a man aged 18 to 30 in good health. Some clones in this sample may be carry-over from other donors' samples.

In nucleotides, the CDR3 is TGTGCCAGCAGTTTCCTCGGGACTAGCGGACCCTCCTACAATGAGCAGTTCTTC. Amino acid sequence: CASSFLGTSGPSYNEQFF. V usage is TRBV27 and J usage is TRBJ2-1; TRBD2 agrees at 11 bases. Trimming cost V 3 bases and J 0 bases; bases outside gene matches: 7. Germline-derived CDR1 and CDR2 are MNHEY and SMNVEV (reference sequence). The CDR3 runs 18 residues.

The rearrangement uses TRBV5-1 and TRBJ2-1, with 13 bases matching TRBD2. Losses at the gene ends were 4 bases for V and 6 bases for J; bases not matched to a gene: 4. Per germline, CDR1 SGHRS and CDR2 YFSETQ. This CDR3 has 15 amino acids. CDR3 protein: CASSRWTSGSNEQFF. The CDR3 DNA follows: TGCGCCAGCAGCAGGTGGACTAGCGGGAGCAATGAGCAGTTCTTC.

Worth noting for this clone: The same CDR3 arises from other DNA sequences in this sample as well. The rearrangement links TRBV7-2 to TRBJ1-1; D remains ambiguous. The V gene lost 3 bases and the J gene lost 1 base, with 9 bases spanning the gap. This CDR3 is 14 amino acids long. Per germline, CDR1 SGHTA and CDR2 FQGNSA. The CDR3 DNA is TGTGCCAGCAGCTTTGAAGAGGGGAACACTGAAGCTTTCTTT. It translates to CASSFEEGNTEAFF.

For the CDR3, the DNA is TGTGCCAGCAGTTACTTCTCCCGCGCTGAAGCTTTCTTT. Translating gives CASSYFSRAEAFF. The J gene is TRBJ1-1, the V gene TRBV6-5; D is unresolved. Per germline, CDR1 MNHEY and CDR2 SVGAGI. This CDR3 contains 13 residues. V lost 1 base and J lost 6, with 9 bases in between.

This clone occurred once. The chain carries TRBV29-1 and TRBJ2-7; D not certain. The CDR3 sequence is 12 residues long. Germline V gives CDR1 SQVTM, CDR2 ANQGSEA. V lost 3 bases and J 6 bases, leaving 12 bases between the germline ends. DNA of the CDR3: TGCAGCGTTGAGATGCCGCCGGGCGAGCAGTACTTC. Protein: CSVEMPPGEQYF.

The chain is built from TRBV27 and TRBJ2-1, with 9 bases that match TRBD2. CDR1 is MNHEY and CDR2 is SMNVEV in the germline V gene (reference sequence). This CDR3 region has 15 residues. The J segment lost 6 bases and the V segment lost 6 bases, leaving 9 bases of the junction unmatched. The CDR3 nucleotides read TGTGCCAGCAGCCCGGGGCGGGGGGGCATCAATGAGCAGTTCTTC. It encodes CASSPGRGGINEQFF.

The chain recombines TRBV27 with TRBJ2-7, with 15 positions matching TRBD2. V dropped 4 bases and J dropped 4; count of bases not matched to a gene: 8. Looked up from germline, CDR1 is MNHEY and CDR2 is SMNVEV (reference sequence). This CDR3 has 17 residues. For the CDR3, the DNA is TGTGCCAGCAGTTCACGGACTAGCGGGAGGGCGGAATACGAGCAGTACTTC. Translating gives CASSSRTSGRAEYEQYF.

The chain joins TRBV9 to TRBJ2-1; TRBD2 agrees at 8 bases. Germline trimming cut 3 bases from V and 5 bases from J; bases unmatched to any gene: 16. Per the germline V gene, CDR1 is SGDLS and CDR2 is YYNGEE. The CDR3 is 18 amino acids. In DNA, the CDR3 is TGTGCCAGCAGCGGGTTCAGTTCGAGCGGGAGAACTGACAATGAGCAGTTCTTC. Its protein is CASSGFSSSGRTDNEQFF.

The chain joins TRBV4-1 to TRBJ1-2, with TRBD1 matching over 7 bases. Per the germline V gene, CDR1 is MGHRA and CDR2 is YSYEKL. Unmatched junction bases numbered 8, after V lost 1 base and J lost 6 bases. The CDR3 has 15 residues. Written as DNA, the CDR3 is TGCGCCAGCAGCCAAGGGTTGGACAGGCAAAATGGCTACACCTTC. Translation gives CASSQGLDRQNGYTF.